A selection of T cell receptor beta chains follows, all from one sample in a study of T cells after yellow fever vaccination. TCRdb recomputed calls from the 5' RACE reads with MiXCR, one row per CDR3 protein. The sample has a few hundred thousand distinct CDR3 sequences; under 7.5% are singletons. This sample comprised PBMCs, obtained 5 days after the yellow fever booster vaccination. The receptor set was obtained from a man aged 25 to 40 who received the YFV17D yellow fever vaccine. CDR3s include the opening cysteine and the closing phenylalanine or tryptophan. Fields, in order: D gene, J gene, V gene, clone size, CDR3 protein, CDR3 DNA. The D gene is left open where the match is weak. Clone size is shown for a subset of rows, as once, few, many or a class of expanded clone.

TRBD1 | TRBJ2-1 | TRBV27 | - | CASNGRGRGEQFF | TGTGCCAGCAACGGCAGGGGGCGAGGTGAGCAGTTCTTC
- | TRBJ2-2 | TRBV6-2/TRBV6-3 | many | CASSNSAGELFF | TGTGCCAGCAGTAATAGTGCCGGGGAGCTGTTTTTT
- | TRBJ1-2 | TRBV7-2 | many | CASSLVGNYGYTF | TGTGCCAGCAGCTTAGTGGGGAACTATGGCTACACCTTC
- | TRBJ1-1 | TRBV20-1 | - | CSASPGTVTMNTEAFF | TGCAGTGCTAGCCCCGGGACCGTAACAATGAACACTGAAGCTTTCTTT
- | TRBJ2-7 | TRBV6-5 | many | CASSYVQGTEEQYF | TGTGCCAGCAGTTACGTACAGGGCACTGAAGAGCAGTACTTC
- | TRBJ1-3 | TRBV5-6 | - | CASSLAGSLSGNTIYF | TGTGCCAGCAGCTTGGCGGGATCCCTTTCTGGAAACACCATATATTTT
TRBD1 | TRBJ1-6 | TRBV20-1 | few | CSARVSDRDNSPLHF | TGCAGTGCTAGAGTTTCGGACAGGGATAATTCACCCCTCCACTTT
- | TRBJ2-1 | TRBV20-1 | - | CSARYWRSYNEQFF | TGCAGTGCTAGATACTGGCGCTCCTACAATGAGCAGTTCTTC
- | TRBJ2-3 | TRBV9 | few | CASIPLGEREPFSDTQYF | TGTGCCAGCATACCCCTCGGGGAACGGGAGCCTTTCTCAGATACGCAGTATTTT
- | TRBJ1-1 | TRBV9 | few | CASSPWGWGTEAFF | TGTGCCAGCAGCCCATGGGGGTGGGGCACTGAAGCTTTCTTT